This passage covers 23 T cell receptor beta chains from one sample sequenced in a study of T cell responses to AZD1222 COVID-19 vaccine. The protocol was immunoSEQ multiplex PCR, while the TCRdb copy is restricted to in-frame clones and leaves out a portion. Among 150,000 or so clones listed, about nine tenths were seen once. Sample: peripheral blood, taken on day 0 of AZD1222 vaccination. These receptors originate from an adult in good health.

The V gene is TRBV6-2 or TRBV6-3, the J gene TRBJ1-5; 7 bases fit TRBD1. Per the germline V gene, CDR1 is MNHEY and CDR2 is SVGEGT. J lost 3 bases, V lost 6 bases, and 8 bases had no gene match. CDR3 length: 15 amino acids. The DNA of the CDR3 is TGTGCCAGCAGCCGCAGCACAGGGGACAATCAGCCCCAGCATTTT. It is translated as CASSRSTGDNQPQHF.

J is TRBJ2-7 and V is TRBV10-1, with D possibly matching TRBD1 (5 bases). The CDR3 is 15 residues long. Germline V lookup: CDR1 WNHNN, CDR2 SYGVQD (reference sequence). V was shortened by 0 bases and J by 5 bases, with 14 bases between the two germline ends. The DNA of the CDR3 is TGCGCCAGCAGTGAGTCTCTCCAGGGTGTGGACGAGCAGTACTTC. Its protein is CASSESLQGVDEQYF.

V gene TRBV10-1 combines with J gene TRBJ2-3; D call uncertain. V lost 2 bases to trimming and J lost 4 bases, with 10 bases between them. Germline V gives CDR1 WNHNN, CDR2 SYGVQD (reference sequence). There are 14 residues in the CDR3. The DNA of the CDR3 is TGCGCCAGCAGTGAGAGAAATCCAGCAGATACGCAGTATTTT. Its translation is CASSERNPADTQYF.

This clone appeared a single time. The V gene is TRBV9, the J gene TRBJ2-7; a weak D match, TRBD1 (6 bases). Germline CDR1 is SGDLS and CDR2 is YYNGEE. V gave up 0 bases and J gave up 2 bases, with 9 bases separating them. The CDR3 totals 14 residues. CDR3 amino acids: CASSVEGGPYEQYF. DNA of the CDR3: TGTGCCAGCAGCGTAGAAGGGGGACCCTACGAGCAGTACTTC.

J is TRBJ2-7 and V is TRBV27; D remains ambiguous. The germline V gene has CDR1 MNHEY and CDR2 SMNVEV (reference sequence). The length of the CDR3 is 15 residues. The V and J ends lost 3 bases and 4 bases respectively, with 16 bases between them. The CDR3 loop reads CASSFPRAFRYEQYF. CDR3 nucleotides: TGTGCCAGCAGTTTCCCACGGGCGTTCCGTTACGAGCAGTACTTC.

The rearrangement links TRBV7-9 to TRBJ2-7; D assignment may be TRBD1 or TRBD2 (6 bases each). The CDR3 is 15 residues long. V was trimmed by 5 bases and J by 2 bases, leaving 16 bases between them. The V gene's germline CDR1 is SEHNR and CDR2 FQNEAQ (reference sequence). In DNA, the CDR3 is TGTGCCAGCAGCGGGGGCGGGGTGCCAACCTACGAGCAGTACTTC. Protein: CASSGGGVPTYEQYF.

This clone was seen just once. V usage is TRBV19 and J usage is TRBJ2-5; D is unresolved. Trimming removed 3 bases at V and 5 bases at J, with 13 bases between. Germline assignment: CDR1 LNHDA and CDR2 SQIVND (reference sequence). The CDR3 totals 14 residues. The CDR3 nucleotides read TGTGCCAGTAGTATTCGGCTCCAAGGGGAGACCCAGTACTTC. Translated: CASSIRLQGETQYF.

The V gene is TRBV29-1, the J gene TRBJ2-1; D is tentatively TRBD1 or TRBD2 (5 bases each). V shed 7 bases and J shed 9 bases, with 13 bases lying between them. The CDR3 loop spans 11 amino acids. Germline CDR1 reads SQVTM; CDR2 reads ANQGSEA. As DNA, the CDR3 is TGCAGCGCCAGCCGGGGACGTGAGCAGTTCTTC. Protein sequence: CSASRGREQFF.

The V gene is TRBV25-1, the J gene TRBJ2-1; D may correspond to TRBD1 or TRBD2 (7 bases each). The CDR3 runs 14 residues. The V end lost 2 bases, the J end lost 9 bases, and 14 bases lay between the germline ends. Germline V gene lookup returns CDR1 MGHDK and CDR2 SYGVNS. The CDR3 loop is CASSEQGGPTEQFF. CDR3 DNA: TGTGCCAGCAGTGAACAGGGGGGGCCGACTGAGCAGTTCTTC.

This clone showed up just once. The CDR3 is CASSSTGQYYEQYF. For the CDR3, the DNA is TGTGCCAGCAGCTCAACGGGACAGTACTACGAGCAGTACTTC. The V and J genes are TRBV7-2 and TRBJ2-7, with 7 bases lining up with TRBD1. Germline values: CDR1 SGHTA, CDR2 FQGNSA. V shed 4 bases, J shed 3 bases, and the junction held 6 bases outside the gene matches. This CDR3 comprises 14 residues. Full variable domain (remainder filled in from reference TRBV7-2 and TRBJ2-7): GAGVSQSPSNKVTEKGKDVELRCDPISGHTALYWYRQSLGQGLEFLIYFQGNSAPDKSGLPSDRFSAERTGGSVSTLTIQRTQQEDSAVYLCASSSTGQYYEQYFGPGTRLTVT.

V usage is TRBV9 and J usage is TRBJ1-4; D is possibly TRBD1 (6 bases). Germline loops: CDR1 SGDLS, CDR2 YYNGEE. V gave up 2 bases and J gave up 6 bases, with 11 bases separating them. The CDR3 has 14 amino acids. The DNA of the CDR3 is TGTGCCAGCAGCGTGAGGGGGATCGATGAAAAACTGTTTTTT. This sequence encodes CASSVRGIDEKLFF. The whole variable domain, remainder taken from reference TRBV9 and TRBJ1-4, is DSGVTQTPKHLITATGQRVTLRCSPRSGDLSVYWYQQSLDQGLQFLIQYYNGEERAKGNILERFSAQQFPDLHSELNLSSLELGDSALYFCASSVRGIDEKLFFGSGTQLSVL.

The chain recombines TRBV19 with TRBJ2-7, with 14 bases that match TRBD2. J gave up 6 bases and V 4 bases, and 5 bases lay outside the gene matches. Germline CDR1 reads LNHDA; CDR2 reads SQIVND (reference sequence). The CDR3 has 15 residues. The CDR3: CASSTGLAGVLEQYF. The CDR3 DNA reads as TGTGCCAGTAGTACGGGACTAGCGGGGGTCCTCGAGCAGTACTTC.

The J gene is TRBJ1-1, the V gene TRBV2, with D unresolved. Per the germline V gene, CDR1 is SNHLY and CDR2 is FYNNEI. There are 14 residues in the CDR3. Trimming took 1 base from V and 0 from J, leaving 6 bases between them. The CDR3 reads CASSEGRLNTEAFF. DNA of the CDR3: TGTGCCAGCAGTGAAGGAAGGTTGAACACTGAAGCTTTCTTT.

V gene TRBV15 combines with J gene TRBJ1-2; 7 nucleotides agree with TRBD1. Trimming cost V 0 bases and J 2 bases; bases outside gene matches: 12. The CDR3 runs to 18 residues. Germline V gene lookup returns CDR1 LNHNV and CDR2 YYDKDF (reference sequence). This chain's CDR3 is CATSRDPHHPTGNYGYTF. The CDR3 DNA reads as TGTGCCACCAGCAGAGATCCTCACCACCCGACAGGGAACTATGGCTACACCTTC.

This sequence joins TRBV10-3 and TRBJ2-4; TRBD2 agrees at 8 bases. The germline CDR1 and CDR2 sequences are ENHRY and SYGVKD. J gave up 6 bases and V 10 bases, and 14 bases lay outside the gene matches. The CDR3 contains 15 residues. CDR3 DNA sequence: TGTGCCACGGGAGGGTCACAGGCCGACCTAAACATTCAGTACTTC. As protein: CATGGSQADLNIQYF.

This clone showed up just once. V is TRBV28 and J is TRBJ1-4; TRBD1 aligns across 8 bases. Losses at the gene ends were 5 bases for V and 7 bases for J; bases not matched to a gene: 9. The CDR3 is 15 amino acids. Germline V gives CDR1 MDHEN, CDR2 SYDVKM. CDR3: CASSPLQGAGEKLFF. Here the CDR3 DNA reads TGTGCCAGCAGTCCACTTCAGGGGGCTGGTGAAAAACTGTTTTTT.

This chain uses TRBV6-2 or TRBV6-3 with TRBJ1-5; 11 nucleotides match TRBD1. V dropped 6 bases and J dropped 5; count of bases not matched to a gene: 6. This CDR3 is 15 amino acids long. Germline V CDR1 and CDR2: MNHEY, SVGEGT. This CDR3 reads CASSLDRGRYQPQHF. Written as DNA, the CDR3 is TGTGCCAGCAGCCTGGACAGGGGGCGTTATCAGCCCCAGCATTTT.

The chain has TRBV10-3 and TRBJ2-5, with 10 bases identical to TRBD1. The length of the CDR3 is 14 residues. The V gene's germline CDR1 is ENHRY and CDR2 SYGVKD. J was trimmed by 1 base and V by 5 bases; bases with no gene match: 1. The CDR3 protein is CAISRQGAQETQYF. CDR3 DNA: TGTGCCATCAGTCGACAGGGGGCCCAAGAGACCCAGTACTTC.

The chain is built from TRBV29-1 and TRBJ2-3, with D perhaps TRBD2 (6 bases). The germline V and J ends were trimmed by 6 bases and 2 bases, with 12 bases remaining between them. CDR3 length: 13 residues. Germline loops: CDR1 SQVTM, CDR2 ANQGSEA. The CDR3 here is CSVQGGPTDTQYF. The CDR3 nucleotides are TGCAGCGTCCAGGGAGGCCCCACAGATACGCAGTATTTT.

This clone was detected once. The genes are TRBV5-4 and TRBJ2-7; 8 bases match TRBD1. The ends lost 6 bases at V and 0 bases at J; junction bases unmatched: 11. Germline CDR1 is SGHNT and CDR2 is YYREEE (reference sequence). There are 16 residues in the CDR3. CDR3 protein: CASTDVPGQVSYEQYF. The DNA of the CDR3 is TGTGCCAGCACCGACGTCCCGGGACAGGTCTCCTACGAGCAGTACTTC.

The V gene is TRBV3-1 (or the pseudogene TRBV3-2), the J gene TRBJ2-7; D not resolved. The CDR3 length is 14 residues. CDR1 and CDR2 (germline): LGHDT, YNNKEL (reference sequence). Between the trimmed V and J ends, which lost 0 bases and 5 bases, there was a span of 11 bases. The CDR3, as DNA: TGTGCCAGCAGCCAAGACACCGGGCGCGACGAGCAGTACTTC. Protein: CASSQDTGRDEQYF.

The chain uses TRBV24-1 and TRBJ2-7; 9 positions agree with TRBD1. The CDR3 extends over 15 amino acids. The V gene end was trimmed by 3 bases and the J gene end by 4 bases; junction bases not matched to a gene: 6. Germline loops: CDR1 KGHDR, CDR2 SFDVKD. CDR3 sequence: CATSDPGQGPYEQYF. CDR3 DNA: TGTGCCACCAGTGATCCGGGACAGGGACCGTACGAGCAGTACTTC.

The V and J genes are TRBV7-9 and TRBJ1-2; perhaps TRBD1 as D (5 bases). The CDR3 covers 12 residues. Between the trimmed V and J ends, which lost 6 bases and 8 bases, there was a span of 13 bases. Germline V CDR1 and CDR2: SEHNR, FQNEAQ (reference sequence). CDR3 amino acids: CASRWGNGGYTF. The DNA of the CDR3 is TGTGCCAGCAGGTGGGGCAATGGGGGCTACACCTTC.